Below, 21 T cell receptor beta chains from the same sample are listed, as sequenced in a study of T cell responses to AZD1222 COVID-19 vaccine. Libraries were prepared by immunoSEQ multiplex PCR; TCRdb keeps only in-frame clonotypes and omits some of them. Of about 130,000 clones in the sample, 75% to 90% were seen once. Sample: peripheral blood, taken on day 0 of AZD1222 vaccination. The origin of the receptors is an adult in good health.

The CDR3 nucleotides read TGTGCCAGTAGTCTAACAGGGGGGGATGGCTACACCTTC. Translation gives CASSLTGGDGYTF. The chain combines TRBV19 with TRBJ1-2, with TRBD1 identical over 8 bases. CDR3 size: 13 residues. J gave up 6 bases and V 5 bases, and 5 bases lay outside the gene matches. Germline V CDR1 and CDR2: LNHDA, SQIVND (reference sequence).

J is TRBJ1-5 and V is TRBV6-5, with 10 nucleotides matching TRBD1. V was clipped by 6 bases and J by 6 bases; unmatched bases: 8. CDR1 MNHEY and CDR2 SVGAGI come from the germline V gene. The CDR3 is made up of 15 amino acids. CDR3 protein: CASSLTGGGTQPQHF. DNA of the CDR3: TGTGCCAGCAGCCTGACAGGGGGCGGAACTCAGCCCCAGCATTTT.

The rearrangement joins TRBV6-5 to TRBJ1-4; D is ambiguous. The CDR3 runs 14 residues. Trimming stripped 6 bases from V and 8 bases from J, with 16 bases between. The V gene's germline CDR1 is MNHEY and CDR2 SVGAGI. CDR3 nucleotide sequence: TGTGCCAGCAGCTCACAAACCGCGAGCGAAAAACTGTTTTTT. Amino acids: CASSSQTASEKLFF.

This chain joins TRBV13 and TRBJ1-5; D unclear. The CDR3 contains 14 residues. Germline V gene sequence: CDR1 PRHDT, CDR2 FYEKMQ (reference sequence). The V end lost 5 bases, the J end lost 4 bases, and 12 bases lay between the germline ends. In nucleotides, the CDR3 is TGTGCCAGCAGCCGCGGGCGGGGTAATCAGCCCCAGCATTTT. Translated, it gives CASSRGRGNQPQHF.

CDR3 in amino acids: CASSLADNEKLFF. Here the CDR3 DNA reads TGCGCCAGCAGCTTGGCGGATAATGAAAAACTGTTTTTT. This chain connects TRBV5-1 to TRBJ1-4; D is ambiguous. V was shortened by 0 bases and J by 4 bases, with 4 bases between the two germline ends. Germline CDR1 is SGHRS and CDR2 is YFSETQ. The CDR3 totals 13 residues.

The chain uses TRBV19 and TRBJ1-5; 7 positions agree with TRBD1. The ends lost 6 bases at V and 4 bases at J; junction bases unmatched: 12. Germline V gene data show CDR1 as LNHDA and CDR2 as SQIVND (reference sequence). This CDR3 region has 16 residues. The CDR3 loop is CASRFNMAGGNQPQHF. Here the CDR3 DNA reads TGTGCCAGTAGGTTTAATATGGCAGGGGGGAATCAGCCCCAGCATTTT.

The V and J genes are TRBV19 and TRBJ1-5, with TRBD1 as a possible D gene (6 bases). The CDR3 loop spans 15 amino acids. V dropped 3 bases and J dropped 3 bases, with 12 bases sitting between them. Germline CDR1 reads LNHDA; CDR2 reads SQIVND (reference sequence). The CDR3 sequence is CASSMHRVYNQPQHF. In nucleotides, the CDR3 is TGTGCCAGTAGTATGCACAGGGTGTACAATCAGCCCCAGCATTTT.

This sequence joins TRBV9 and TRBJ1-1; D might be TRBD1 (5 bases). Germline-derived CDR1 and CDR2 are SGDLS and YYNGEE. Trimming stripped 3 bases from V and 10 bases from J, with 19 bases between. The CDR3 has 14 amino acids. Here the CDR3 DNA reads TGTGCCAGCAGCGCGGGGGGGACCCCGCCTGGAGCTTTCTTT. Translation gives CASSAGGTPPGAFF.

The rearrangement joins TRBV28 to TRBJ1-2; D remains unclear. In germline, CDR1 is MDHEN, CDR2 SYDVKM. The CDR3 contains 17 residues. V was pared by 6 bases and J by 5 bases, with 25 bases between. CDR3 amino acids: CASSPLSTTIGRYGYTF. CDR3 DNA: TGTGCCAGCAGCCCGCTCTCGACAACCATCGGTCGGTATGGCTACACCTTC.

The CDR3 region has the DNA TGCGCCAGCAGCCGGGACGGTGGGGGTGAAAAACTGTTTTTT. Translation gives CASSRDGGGEKLFF. This rearrangement joins TRBV5-1 to TRBJ1-4; tentatively, D is TRBD1 (5 bases). The CDR3 loop spans 14 amino acids. Germline assignment: CDR1 SGHRS and CDR2 YFSETQ. Trimming pared 4 bases from V and 7 bases from J, leaving 14 bases between.

V is TRBV5-8 and J is TRBJ2-3; D possibly uses TRBD1 or TRBD2 (5 bases each). This CDR3 region has 16 residues. Between the trimmed V and J ends, which lost 4 bases and 3 bases, there was a span of 18 bases. Looked up from germline, CDR1 is SGHTS and CDR2 is YDEGEE. The CDR3 sequence: CASSPRTGARTDTQYF. In DNA form, the CDR3 reads TGTGCCAGCAGCCCTAGGACTGGGGCAAGGACAGATACGCAGTATTTT.

This chain connects TRBV7-2 to TRBJ1-5, with a possible D match to TRBD1 (5 bases). Trimming pared 5 bases from V and 6 bases from J, leaving 14 bases between. This CDR3 comprises 14 residues. From germline, CDR1 is SGHTA and CDR2 FQGNSA. This CDR3 reads CASSPGVGGQPQHF. In DNA form, the CDR3 reads TGTGCCAGCAGCCCGGGGGTTGGGGGTCAGCCCCAGCATTTT. The variable domain in full, with the rest retrieved from reference TRBV7-2 and TRBJ1-5, is GAGVSQSPSNKVTEKGKDVELRCDPISGHTALYWYRQSLGQGLEFLIYFQGNSAPDKSGLPSDRFSAERTGGSVSTLTIQRTQQEDSAVYLCASSPGVGGQPQHFGDGTRLSIL.

The rearrangement links TRBV18 to TRBJ2-7; TRBD1 or TRBD2 may be the D gene (5 bases each). The CDR3 consists of 14 residues. Per the germline V gene, CDR1 is KGHSH and CDR2 is LQKENI. V was shortened by 3 bases and J by 2 bases, with 11 bases between the two germline ends. The CDR3 is CASSPGTATYEQYF. DNA of the CDR3: TGTGCCAGCTCACCCGGGACGGCAACCTACGAGCAGTACTTC.

This clone was seen a single time. The chain's CDR3 is CASSQSNQETQYF. CDR3 coding DNA: TGTGCCAGCAGCCAGTCGAACCAAGAGACCCAGTACTTC. The chain uses TRBV3-1 (or the pseudogene TRBV3-2) and TRBJ2-5; D is uncertain. CDR1 is LGHDT and CDR2 is YNNKEL in the germline V gene (reference sequence). The CDR3 is made up of 13 amino acids. V lost 3 bases and J lost 0, with 5 bases in between.

The chain couples TRBV6-5 to TRBJ1-1; D is unresolved. Germline CDR1 reads MNHEY; CDR2 reads SVGAGI. The V gene lost 0 bases and the J gene lost 8 bases, with 10 bases spanning the gap. There are 13 residues in the CDR3. The CDR3: CASSYSSSAEAFF. CDR3 nucleotides: TGTGCCAGCAGTTACTCGAGCTCGGCCGAAGCTTTCTTT.

The V gene is TRBV4-2, the J gene TRBJ2-1; no reliable D call. The germline V gene encodes CDR1 LGHNA and CDR2 YNFKEQ. Between the trimmed V and J ends, which lost 0 bases and 6 bases, there was a span of 12 bases. The CDR3 has 15 residues. CDR3 region: CASSQDAAGSNEQFF. The CDR3 DNA sequence: TGTGCCAGCAGCCAAGATGCGGCAGGTAGCAATGAGCAGTTCTTC.

V and J are TRBV3-1 (or the pseudogene TRBV3-2) and TRBJ1-2; D perhaps matches TRBD1 (5 bases). V was cut by 0 bases and J by 13 bases, with 9 bases left in between. This CDR3 is 11 amino acids long. Per germline, CDR1 LGHDT and CDR2 YNNKEL (reference sequence). The CDR3: CASSQEGGITF. Here the CDR3 DNA reads TGTGCCAGCAGCCAAGAGGGGGGGATCACCTTC.

The V gene is TRBV20-1, the J gene TRBJ1-2; D gene uncertain. The CDR3 has 11 residues. The V end lost 3 bases, the J end lost 8 bases, and 10 bases lay between the germline ends. Germline V lookup: CDR1 DFQATT, CDR2 SNEGSKA (reference sequence). The CDR3 spells CSASAGSGYTF. CDR3 DNA: TGCAGTGCTAGTGCGGGTTCGGGCTACACCTTC.

The CDR3 spells CASSSPPQGVHQNQPPLHF. CDR3 nucleotide sequence: TGTGCCAGCAGCTCCCCCCCGCAGGGGGTGCACCAAAATCAACCACCCCTCCACTTT. The chain uses TRBV7-9 and TRBJ1-6, with 7 bases matching TRBD1. Germline CDR1 is SEHNR and CDR2 is FQNEAQ (reference sequence). CDR3 length: 19 amino acids. Germline trimming cut 4 bases from V and 11 bases from J; bases unmatched to any gene: 23.

This clone was picked up one time. The chain carries TRBV18 and TRBJ1-2; no definite D call. Trimming pared 0 bases from V and 2 bases from J, leaving 16 bases between. This CDR3 contains 17 residues. Germline CDR1 is KGHSH and CDR2 is LQKENI. The DNA for the CDR3 is TGTGCCAGCTCACCACCCACTGCTGGACTTCTGAACTATGGCTACACCTTC. Residues: CASSPPTAGLLNYGYTF.

J is TRBJ2-3 and V is TRBV7-9; 7 bases line up with TRBD2. Germline assignment: CDR1 SEHNR and CDR2 FQNEAQ (reference sequence). Trimming at V came to 5 bases and at J to 1 base, leaving 3 bases not matched to a gene. This CDR3 has 14 residues. The CDR3 region is CASSLTSGTDTQYF. CDR3 DNA: TGTGCCAGCAGCCTCACTAGCGGCACAGATACGCAGTATTTT.